This entry lists 20 T cell receptor beta chains sequenced from one sample in a study of T cells in Graves' hyperthyroidism and ophthalmopathy. Amplification of TCR beta CDR3 regions was performed using RNA transcripts as template. HTBI primers were employed in a first-round RT-PCR of the TCR CDR3. TCRdb re-analysed the multiplex PCR reads in MiXCR, keeping a single row per CDR3 protein. There are around 440,000 distinct CDR3 sequences in the sample; about 15% occur only once, and approximately 7.5% lies in the top ten. The specimen was blood. These receptors came from a young woman with Graves' hyperthyroidism.

The chain has TRBV2 and TRBJ2-6, with 9 bases lining up with TRBD2. Germline CDR1 and CDR2: SNHLY and FYNNEI. The CDR3 runs to 16 residues. V shed 7 bases and J 0 bases; nucleotides not matched to a gene: 4. The CDR3 coding sequence is TGTGCCAGCAATTTAGCGGGGGACTCTGGGGCCAACGTCCTGACTTTC. This encodes CASNLAGDSGANVLTF.

There are many counts of this clonotype. This chain joins TRBV6-1 and TRBJ2-3; maybe TRBD2 (6 bases). Trimming removed 5 bases at V and 2 bases at J, with 20 bases between. CDR1 MNHNS and CDR2 SASEGT come from the germline V gene. The CDR3 runs to 17 residues. The CDR3 reads CASSYQGGQDNTDTQYF. DNA for the CDR3: TGTGCCAGCAGTTATCAAGGAGGGCAGGACAACACAGATACGCAGTATTTT.

This clonotype was counted many times. This chain connects TRBV3-1 to TRBJ2-7; 10 positions match TRBD1. Germline CDR1 is LGHDT and CDR2 is YNNKEL (reference sequence). The CDR3 runs 15 residues. The V and J ends lost 1 base and 7 bases, in that order; junction bases with no gene match: 7. The CDR3 loop reads CASSQGRGTGVEQYF. The CDR3 bases are TGTGCCAGCAGCCAAGGTCGGGGGACAGGGGTTGAGCAGTACTTC.

A note on this clonotype: With a much larger clone just one base away, this may be a read error. The chain couples TRBV20-1 to TRBJ1-5; no reliable D call. The germline gives CDR1 DFQATT, CDR2 SNEGSKA (reference sequence). Trimming removed 6 bases at V and 7 bases at J, with 16 bases between. This CDR3 is 13 amino acids long. CDR3 region: CSAKGSPGQPQHF. As DNA, the CDR3 is TGCAGTGCAAAGGGCTCTCCGGGGCAGCCCCAGCATTTT.

This clonotype was seen repeatedly, ten times or more. V is TRBV2 and J is TRBJ1-1; no definite D call. The length of the CDR3 is 15 residues. Germline V gives CDR1 SNHLY, CDR2 FYNNEI. Trimming took off 6 bases at V and 0 bases at J, with 14 bases between the two ends. The chain's CDR3 is CASREVSNMNTEAFF. CDR3 nucleotides: TGTGCCAGCAGGGAGGTTTCAAATATGAACACTGAAGCTTTCTTT.

This clonotype was detected many times. The chain joins TRBV10-1 to TRBJ2-7; no clear D. The germline V gene encodes CDR1 WNHNN and CDR2 SYGVQD (reference sequence). The CDR3 covers 15 residues. V lost 0 bases to trimming and J lost 2 bases, with 11 bases between them. The DNA of the CDR3 is TGCGCCAGCAGTGAGTCCCCGGTAAGGGCCTACGAGCAGTACTTC. This translates into CASSESPVRAYEQYF.

V is TRBV7-8 and J is TRBJ2-1; 14 positions agree with TRBD2. CDR3 length: 18 amino acids. V trimming: 2 bases; J trimming: 6 bases; junction bases outside the gene matches: 9. CDR1 SGHVS and CDR2 FQNEAQ come from the germline V gene. The CDR3 protein is CASSLYPGTSGGINEQFF. The DNA for the CDR3 is TGTGCCAGCAGCTTATATCCAGGGACTAGCGGGGGAATCAATGAGCAGTTCTTC.

V is TRBV7-9 and J is TRBJ2-1, with TRBD2 identical over 14 bases. Looked up from germline, CDR1 is SEHNR and CDR2 is FQNEAQ (reference sequence). This CDR3 has 16 residues. With V trimmed by 5 bases and J by 8 bases, 8 bases remained unmatched. CDR3 bases: TGTGCCAGCAGCCTAGGGACTAGCGGGGGTACCGATGAGCAGTTCTTC. Protein: CASSLGTSGGTDEQFF.

This clonotype was observed a handful of times. The DNA of the CDR3 is TGTGCCAGCAGCTTTGGGGAAGCGCCGGGACACTATGGCTACACCTTC. Protein product: CASSFGEAPGHYGYTF. The rearrangement links TRBV7-2 to TRBJ1-2; D is possibly TRBD1 (5 bases). V was trimmed by 3 bases and J by 3 bases, leaving 17 bases between them. The germline V gene encodes CDR1 SGHTA and CDR2 FQGNSA. The CDR3 has 16 amino acids. The whole variable domain, filled in from reference TRBV7-2 and TRBJ1-2, reads GAGVSQSPSNKVTEKGKDVELRCDPISGHTALYWYRQSLGQGLEFLIYFQGNSAPDKSGLPSDRFSAERTGGSVSTLTIQRTQQEDSAVYLCASSFGEAPGHYGYTFGSGTRLTVV.

This clonotype was counted at least ten times. The chain has TRBV27 and TRBJ2-3; the D call may be TRBD1 or TRBD2 (5 bases each). This CDR3 comprises 12 residues. The V end was cut by 6 bases, the J end by 3 bases, with 7 bases between. CDR1 and CDR2 (germline): MNHEY, SMNVEV (reference sequence). The CDR3 region is CASRGPTDTQYF. The CDR3 DNA sequence: TGTGCCAGCAGGGGACCGACAGATACGCAGTATTTT.

In its sample, this clonotype was seen many times. The chain couples TRBV11-3 to TRBJ2-3; the D gene is possibly TRBD2 (5 bases). The CDR3 contains 14 residues. Germline CDR1 is SGHNT and CDR2 is YENEEA. With 4 bases removed from V and 2 bases from J, the gap between germline ends came to 10 bases. CDR3 DNA sequence: TGTGCCAGCAGCTCGGACTCAGCCACAGATACGCAGTATTTT. It specifies CASSSDSATDTQYF.

This clonotype occurred many times. The genes are TRBV20-1 and TRBJ2-7; D ambiguous. This CDR3 contains 15 residues. V lost 0 bases and J 5 bases, leaving 17 bases between the germline ends. Germline CDR1 and CDR2: DFQATT and SNEGSKA (reference sequence). In DNA, the CDR3 is TGCAGTGCTAGAGAGATTGGGCAGATCCTCGACGAGCAGTACTTC. As protein: CSAREIGQILDEQYF.

There are many counts of this clonotype. The CDR3 region has the DNA TGCAGTGCTGACCCGGCTCGGGCCCCCGCGGATACGCAGTATTTT. Its translation: CSADPARAPADTQYF. The V and J genes are TRBV20-1 and TRBJ2-3; D is undetermined. The CDR3 covers 15 residues. Trimming removed 5 bases from V and 6 bases from J, with 21 bases in between. The germline V gene encodes CDR1 DFQATT and CDR2 SNEGSKA (reference sequence).

This clonotype was found many times. The chain combines TRBV30 with TRBJ2-5; 8 nucleotides agree with TRBD2. The V and J ends lost 6 bases and 5 bases, in that order; junction bases with no gene match: 5. This CDR3 has 12 amino acids. Germline V CDR1 and CDR2: GTSNPN, SVGIG (reference sequence). CDR3 coding DNA: TGTGCCTGCAGCGGGAGTTTGGAGACCCAGTACTTC. It yields the protein CACSGSLETQYF.

The gene calls are TRBV5-1 and TRBJ1-1; D remains unclear. Germline V gene lookup returns CDR1 SGHRS and CDR2 YFSETQ. The CDR3 is 14 residues long. The V gene lost 0 bases and the J gene lost 10 bases, with 16 bases spanning the gap. The CDR3 region is CASSLALGPSGAFF. CDR3 DNA: TGCGCCAGCAGCTTGGCCCTAGGGCCAAGTGGAGCTTTCTTT.

In the case of this clonotype: A single base separates this from a much larger clone, so it may be a read error. CDR3 nucleotide sequence: TGTGCCAGCAGAGGAAGAGCTGGGGCCAACGCCCTGACTTTC. This translates into CASRGRAGANALTF. The chain combines TRBV2 with TRBJ2-6, with D tentatively TRBD1 (5 bases). CDR3 size: 14 residues. Germline assignment: CDR1 SNHLY and CDR2 FYNNEI.

This clonotype was observed many times. CDR3 sequence (DNA): TGTGCCAGCAGCTCCCGTCGGGTTGTAGAACAGCCCCAGCATTTT. Its protein is CASSSRRVVEQPQHF. This chain links TRBV7-8 with TRBJ1-5; D not resolved. The V gene lost 4 bases and the J gene lost 7 bases, with 17 bases spanning the gap. Germline CDR1 is SGHVS and CDR2 is FQNEAQ. CDR3 length equals 15 residues.

This clonotype was seen ten or more times. The chain recombines TRBV29-1 with TRBJ2-7; TRBD1 matches at 8 bases. CDR1 is SQVTM, CDR2 ANQGSEA, per germline. The CDR3 sequence is 12 residues long. The J segment lost 3 bases and the V segment lost 7 bases, leaving 5 bases of the junction unmatched. Written as DNA, the CDR3 is TGCAGCGGGAAAGGACAGGGCTACGAGCAGTACTTC. Translation: CSGKGQGYEQYF.

The rearrangement uses TRBV5-1 and TRBJ1-1; no clear D gene. The germline gives CDR1 SGHRS, CDR2 YFSETQ. CDR3 length: 14 amino acids. Trimming pared 4 bases from V and 1 base from J, leaving 11 bases between. CDR3 DNA sequence: TGCGCCAGCAGCGCAATGGCGGGGAACACTGAAGCTTTCTTT. This gives the protein CASSAMAGNTEAFF.

This clonotype was observed many times. The chain couples TRBV24-1 to TRBJ2-1, with 15 bases fitting TRBD2. The CDR3 runs to 16 residues. Germline V gene data show CDR1 as KGHDR and CDR2 as SFDVKD. Trimming cost V 2 bases and J 7 bases; bases outside gene matches: 2. The CDR3 here is CATSDWTSGRGNEQFF. CDR3 bases: TGTGCCACCAGTGATTGGACTAGCGGGAGGGGAAATGAGCAGTTCTTC.